These 32 T cell receptor beta chains share one sample of origin, sequenced in a study of monozygotic twins with inflammatory bowel disease. TCRdb reanalyzed the 5' RACE reads and collapses them to one entry per CDR3 protein, without DNA. The sample has 40,000 to 45,000 distinct CDR3 sequences. The sequenced material came from blood. These receptors all come from a human donor with ulcerative colitis or Crohn's disease, or a healthy co-twin of an affected twin (not recorded which).

The V and J genes are TRBV6-5 and TRBJ2-1. Germline loops: CDR1 MNHEY, CDR2 SVGAGI. The CDR3 extends over 12 amino acids. CDR3 region: CASSRQNNEQFF.

V and J are TRBV7-9 and TRBJ2-3; TCRdb returns TRBD1, unconfirmable since there is no DNA. The CDR3 is made up of 15 amino acids. The germline V gene has CDR1 SEHNR and CDR2 FQNEAQ (reference sequence). CDR3 residues: CASSSRQGYTDTQYF.

V and J are TRBV12-3 or TRBV12-4 and TRBJ1-5; TCRdb's D gene call, TRBD1, goes unchecked for lack of DNA. CDR3 length: 14 residues. CDR3: CASRPTGGKQPQHF.

The chain uses TRBV15 and TRBJ2-3; TCRdb indicates TRBD2, and absent DNA this call remains unverified. Germline V gene data show CDR1 as LNHNV and CDR2 as YYDKDF (reference sequence). The CDR3 loop spans 14 amino acids. The CDR3 here is CATRRADSTDTQYF.

The chain carries TRBV5-6 and TRBJ1-2; TCRdb gives TRBD1 as the D gene, but with no DNA this cannot be confirmed. Germline V CDR1 and CDR2: SGHDT, YYEEEE. This CDR3 is built from 14 residues. The CDR3 is CASRKDLGAYGYTF.

The CDR3: CAINGGGANVLTF. The rearrangement joins TRBV10-3 to TRBJ2-6. CDR3 length equals 13 residues. Germline CDR1 ENHRY, CDR2 SYGVKD.

CDR3 in amino acids: CSAPGRSVNEQFF. This chain joins TRBV20-1 and TRBJ2-1; the TRBD1 assignment by TCRdb is unverifiable without DNA. This CDR3 spans 13 amino acids. The V gene's germline CDR1 is DFQATT and CDR2 SNEGSKA (reference sequence).

The chain carries TRBV3-1 and TRBJ2-2; the TCRdb call, TRBD1, lacks DNA for checking. Per germline, CDR1 LGHDT and CDR2 YNNKEL (reference sequence). The CDR3 contains 18 residues. The CDR3 sequence: CASSHAKNRGQGTGELFF.

The chain couples TRBV20-1 to TRBJ2-1; TCRdb returns TRBD2, unconfirmable since there is no DNA. The CDR3 runs 17 residues. Germline CDR1 and CDR2: DFQATT and SNEGSKA (reference sequence). CDR3 sequence reads: CSALGSGGSSSYNEQFF.

The CDR3 is CASSSTGEHGELFF. The V call is TRBV7-8, the J call TRBJ2-2; TCRdb designates TRBD1, a call that cannot be tested without DNA. Germline CDR1 reads SGHVS; CDR2 reads FQNEAQ. This CDR3 has 14 residues.

The chain has TRBV7-6 and TRBJ2-1; TCRdb's assignment of TRBD2 cannot be checked, as there is no DNA. The CDR3 is 16 amino acids. Looked up from germline, CDR1 is SGHVS and CDR2 is FNYEAQ. The CDR3 sequence: CASTPLGLALYNEQFF.

The chain employs TRBV6-1 and TRBJ2-7; TCRdb gives TRBD2 as the D gene, but with no DNA this cannot be confirmed. CDR1 is MNHNS and CDR2 is SASEGT in the germline V gene. This CDR3 contains 13 residues. CDR3 protein: CASSERANYEQYF.

The V gene is TRBV7-9, the J gene TRBJ1-4; the TRBD1 assignment by TCRdb is unverifiable without DNA. Germline lookup yields CDR1 SEHNR and CDR2 FQNEAQ (reference sequence). This CDR3 is built from 16 residues. CDR3 protein: CASSSDRQGSSEKLFF.

The chain couples TRBV7-8 to TRBJ2-2; TCRdb designates TRBD1, a call that cannot be tested without DNA. CDR3 length: 17 residues. Germline-derived CDR1 and CDR2 are SGHVS and FQNEAQ. The CDR3 region is CASSFRLWGSDTGELFF.

The rearrangement links TRBV12-3 or TRBV12-4 to TRBJ2-4; no DNA is available, so the TRBD1 call from TCRdb remains unchecked. The CDR3 sequence is 15 residues long. The CDR3 sequence: CASATPGQSKNIQYF.

The V call is TRBV27, the J call TRBJ2-1; TCRdb selects TRBD2, and the lack of DNA leaves this call unchecked. The CDR3 runs 15 residues. The germline V gene has CDR1 MNHEY and CDR2 SMNVEV (reference sequence). This chain's CDR3 is CASRPGLAARRGQFF.

The V gene is TRBV5-1, the J gene TRBJ1-1; TCRdb's D call, TRBD1, is unchecked because there is no DNA. The CDR3 runs to 15 residues. The germline V gene encodes CDR1 SGHRS and CDR2 YFSETQ. The CDR3 protein is CASSSSTGRNTEAFF.

The chain links TRBV19 to TRBJ2-5; the TCRdb D gene call, TRBD1, has no DNA to confirm it. CDR3 length: 14 amino acids. Per germline, CDR1 LNHDA and CDR2 SQIVND (reference sequence). This CDR3 reads CASAPGQGVVTQYF. Based on the CDR3 plus reference TRBV19 and TRBJ2-5, the full variable domain is DGGITQSPKYLFRKEGQNVTLSCEQNLNHDAMYWYRQDPGQGLRLIYYSQIVNDFQKGDIAEGYSVSREKKESFPLTVTSAQKNPTAFYLCASAPGQGVVTQYFGPGTRLLVL.

The chain carries TRBV6-5 and TRBJ1-1. CDR3 size: 14 residues. Germline CDR1 and CDR2: MNHEY and SVGAGI. The CDR3 protein is CASSYLRGATEAFF.

The CDR3 reads CASSPGLAVSYNEQFF. V is TRBV5-1 and J is TRBJ2-1; without DNA, the TCRdb call of TRBD2 cannot be checked. CDR1 is SGHRS, CDR2 YFSETQ, per germline. This CDR3 spans 16 amino acids.

The chain is built from TRBV4-1 and TRBJ2-7; checking the TCRdb D call of TRBD2 is not possible without DNA. The V gene's germline CDR1 is MGHRA and CDR2 YSYEKL. The CDR3 runs to 17 residues. The CDR3 is CASSQEFQRGGLYEQYF.

This CDR3 is CAWSQGQENQPQHF. This chain links TRBV30 with TRBJ1-5; the TCRdb D gene call, TRBD1, has no DNA to confirm it. CDR1 and CDR2 from the germline V gene are GTSNPN and SVGIG (reference sequence). This CDR3 spans 14 amino acids. The full variable domain, with the rest looked up from reference TRBV30 and TRBJ1-5, is SQTIHQWPATLVQPVGSPLSLECTVEGTSNPNLYWYRQAAGRGLQLLFYSVGIGQISSEVPQNLSASRPQDRQFILSSKKLLLSDSGFYLCAWSQGQENQPQHFGDGTRLSIL.

This chain's CDR3 is CASSPGGGQSYGYTF. The rearrangement links TRBV7-2 to TRBJ1-2; TCRdb indicates TRBD1, and absent DNA this call remains unverified. Germline V gene data show CDR1 as SGHTA and CDR2 as FQGNSA. This CDR3 contains 15 residues.

V usage is TRBV5-1 and J usage is TRBJ1-3. Germline CDR1 and CDR2: SGHRS and YFSETQ. The CDR3 consists of 15 residues. The CDR3 loop is CASSLDAGSGNTIYF.

The chain carries TRBV12-3 or TRBV12-4 and TRBJ2-3; the D call of TRBD1 rests on TCRdb alone, since no DNA is present to check it. The CDR3 runs 12 residues. CDR3 amino acids: CASSYRVDTQYF.

The genes are TRBV20-1 and TRBJ1-1; the D call from TCRdb, TRBD1, cannot be confirmed without DNA. The length of the CDR3 is 15 residues. Germline CDR1 DFQATT, CDR2 SNEGSKA (reference sequence). The CDR3 here is CSARVWGRGDTEAFF.

The chain carries TRBV12-3 or TRBV12-4 and TRBJ2-1; the D call of TRBD1 rests on TCRdb alone, since no DNA is present to check it. CDR3 length equals 14 residues. Here the CDR3 reads CASSRTDVYNEQFF.

The chain joins TRBV7-9 to TRBJ2-6. Germline V CDR1 and CDR2: SEHNR, FQNEAQ (reference sequence). The CDR3 has 14 amino acids. The CDR3 here is CASSELSGANVLTF.

The rearrangement uses TRBV5-1 and TRBJ2-3. This CDR3 has 13 residues. Germline loops: CDR1 SGHRS, CDR2 YFSETQ. This CDR3 is CASSLEERDTQYF.

This chain joins TRBV24-1 and TRBJ1-1; the TCRdb call, TRBD1, lacks DNA for checking. CDR3 length: 14 amino acids. Germline loops: CDR1 KGHDR, CDR2 SFDVKD. The CDR3 sequence is CATSDRGTDTEAFF.

This rearrangement joins TRBV20-1 to TRBJ2-5; the D gene TCRdb calls, TRBD1, cannot be checked with no DNA. Germline V gene data show CDR1 as DFQATT and CDR2 as SNEGSKA (reference sequence). CDR3 length equals 12 residues. The CDR3: CSARDRVRTQYF.

The gene calls are TRBV5-1 and TRBJ2-1; TCRdb proposes TRBD1, but this gene call is untestable without DNA. Germline lookup yields CDR1 SGHRS and CDR2 YFSETQ. The CDR3 covers 17 residues. CDR3: CASRYGQGQGGNNEQFF.